This T cell receptor beta chain came from a study of vaccination effects on CD4 cells after COVID-19. Study outcomes and limitations: After vaccination, at late timepoints, clones induced by infection and by vaccine contracted markedly.

CDR3 length: 15 amino acids. Germline V lookup: CDR1 ENHRY, CDR2 SYGVKD. The V segment lost 4 bases and the J segment 4 bases; nucleotides outside the gene matches: 5. Antigen-specific CD4+ T cells were expanded (with viral peptide pools) by the ViraFEST assay ahead of sequencing. When around nine days of culture had elapsed, CD4+ T cells were isolated. The person had PCR-confirmed SARS-CoV-2 infection between March and December 2020. TCRdb keeps only in-frame clones here, not all; method: immunoSEQ multiplex PCR. This sample yields roughly 45,000 clones, of which about three quarters are seen a single time; about 32% belongs to the top ten. A few counts support this clone. Its cognate antigen is unknown.

This clonotype originated in a human donor who had a prior SARS-CoV-2 infection. The sequences come from CD4+ T cells from PBMCs cultured with a peptide pool, collected before COVID-19 vaccination. The chain couples TRBV10-3 to TRBJ2-2; 8 bases line up with TRBD1. CDR3 region: CAISGQGWGTGELFF. Here the CDR3 DNA reads TGTGCCATCAGTGGACAGGGGTGGGGCACCGGGGAGCTGTTTTTT.